What follows are 27 T cell receptor beta chains derived from one specimen sequenced in a study of T cells in Graves' hyperthyroidism and ophthalmopathy. Amplified regions were TCR beta CDR3 sequences from RNA transcripts. When the TCR CDR3 underwent first-round RT-PCR, the HTBI primer set was used. One entry per CDR3 protein, called by TCRdb with MiXCR from the multiplex PCR reads. The sample consists of more than 350,000 distinct CDR3 sequences, under 15% of them appearing once. What was sequenced was blood. These receptors were taken from a woman in her 30s with Graves' hyperthyroidism.

In the case of this clonotype: The junction shows a germline mismatch at one end, possibly a read error. The chain has TRBV7-3 and TRBJ2-5; D not resolved. Germline V gives CDR1 SGHTA, CDR2 FQGTGA. This CDR3 has 13 amino acids. CDR3 sequence reads: CASSLSYEETRYF. DNA for the CDR3: TGTGCCAGCAGCTTAAGTTACGAAGAGACCCGGTACTTC.

This clonotype has more than one count but fewer than ten. The chain joins TRBV7-9 to TRBJ2-1; perhaps TRBD1 as D (6 bases). The CDR3 runs to 11 residues. V dropped 6 bases and J dropped 10 bases, with 10 bases sitting between them. The germline V gene encodes CDR1 SEHNR and CDR2 FQNEAQ (reference sequence). This chain's CDR3 is CASRRQEEQFF. The CDR3 DNA follows: TGTGCCAGCAGACGACAGGAGGAGCAGTTCTTC. The full variable domain, rest sourced from reference TRBV7-9 and TRBJ2-1, is DTGVSQNPRHKITKRGQNVTFRCDPISEHNRLYWYRQTLGQGPEFLTYFQNEAQLEKSRLLSDRFSAERPKGSFSTLEIQRTEQGDSAMYLCASRRQEEQFFGPGTRLTVL.

The chain employs TRBV7-8 and TRBJ2-5; D may be TRBD1 (5 bases). The germline CDR1 and CDR2 sequences are SGHVS and FQNEAQ. The V gene lost 5 bases and the J gene lost 2 bases, with 15 bases spanning the gap. The CDR3 is made up of 15 amino acids. CDR3 sequence reads: CASSTSGYPQETQYF. In nucleotides, the CDR3 is TGTGCCAGCAGCACCTCAGGGTATCCACAAGAGACCCAGTACTTC.

This clonotype was found many times. The gene calls are TRBV18 and TRBJ2-1; 12 nucleotides line up with TRBD2. The CDR3 has 16 residues. Looked up from germline, CDR1 is KGHSH and CDR2 is LQKENI. V lost 1 base and J lost 8; bases outside the gene matches: 6. The CDR3 DNA reads as TGTGCCAGCTCACCACGGACTAGCGGGGTACAGGATGAGCAGTTCTTC. It yields the protein CASSPRTSGVQDEQFF. The full variable domain, in which reference TRBV18 and TRBJ2-1 provide the parts outside the CDR3, is NAGVMQNPRHLVRRRGQEARLRCSPMKGHSHVYWYRQLPEEGLKFMVYLQKENIIDESGMPKERFSAEFPKEGPSILRIQQVVRGDSAAYFCASSPRTSGVQDEQFFGPGTRLTVL.

This clonotype was recorded at least ten times. This chain connects TRBV12-3 or TRBV12-4 to TRBJ2-5; 9 bases align to TRBD2. The CDR3 has 14 amino acids. V dropped 10 bases and J dropped 4; count of bases not matched to a gene: 10. CDR3 sequence: CAILDSGRVETQYF. CDR3 in DNA: TGTGCCATCTTAGATAGCGGGAGAGTAGAGACCCAGTACTTC.

The rearrangement uses TRBV5-1 and TRBJ2-1; the match to TRBD2 covers 9 bases. The CDR3 extends over 14 amino acids. Unmatched junction bases numbered 4, after V lost 2 bases and J lost 7 bases. Germline-derived CDR1 and CDR2 are SGHRS and YFSETQ. Written as DNA, the CDR3 is TGCGCCAGCAGCTTTGCGGGAGGGGCGAATGAGCAGTTCTTC. Its translation: CASSFAGGANEQFF.

This clonotype was detected many times. The genes are TRBV28 and TRBJ1-2; D gene unclear. Looked up from germline, CDR1 is MDHEN and CDR2 is SYDVKM. There are 11 residues in the CDR3. V was cut by 4 bases and J by 8 bases, with 8 bases left in between. CDR3 DNA: TGTGCCAGCAGTTCCCGAGGGGGCTACACCTTC. Protein: CASSSRGGYTF.

With regard to this clonotype: One end of the junction varies from germline; a read error may be responsible. This sequence joins TRBV7-7 and TRBJ2-3; a weak D match, TRBD1 (6 bases). The CDR3 is made up of 13 amino acids. Germline V gene lookup returns CDR1 SSHAT and CDR2 FNYEAQ (reference sequence). The CDR3 loop reads CASSLATGHTQYF. In DNA, the CDR3 is TGTGCTAGCAGCTTAGCAACAGGGCATACGCAGTATTTT.

This clonotype was picked up many times. The chain joins TRBV3-1 to TRBJ2-1; no firm D call. From germline, CDR1 is LGHDT and CDR2 YNNKEL (reference sequence). The CDR3 has 14 residues. V lost 0 bases to trimming and J lost 7 bases, with 10 bases between them. The CDR3 protein is CASSQERIGNEQFF. CDR3 coding DNA: TGTGCCAGCAGCCAAGAAAGGATCGGGAATGAGCAGTTCTTC.

There are many counts of this clonotype. J is TRBJ2-5 and V is TRBV3-1; the match to TRBD2 covers 15 bases. Germline CDR1 LGHDT, CDR2 YNNKEL (reference sequence). J was trimmed by 3 bases and V by 4 bases; bases with no gene match: 3. The CDR3 covers 16 residues. This CDR3 reads CASSRTSGRVKETQYF. The DNA of the CDR3 is TGTGCCAGCAGCCGGACTAGCGGGAGGGTGAAAGAGACCCAGTACTTC.

This clonotype was seen ten or more times. The chain recombines TRBV7-2 with TRBJ1-5, with TRBD1 identical over 8 bases. Germline-derived CDR1 and CDR2 are SGHTA and FQGNSA. The J segment lost 7 bases and the V segment lost 2 bases, leaving 7 bases of the junction unmatched. The CDR3 contains 15 residues. The CDR3 DNA is TGTGCCAGCAGCTTATCTAGGACAGGGCTGCAGCCCCAGCATTTT. As protein: CASSLSRTGLQPQHF. Based on the CDR3 plus reference TRBV7-2 and TRBJ1-5, the full variable domain is GAGVSQSPSNKVTEKGKDVELRCDPISGHTALYWYRQSLGQGLEFLIYFQGNSAPDKSGLPSDRFSAERTGGSVSTLTIQRTQQEDSAVYLCASSLSRTGLQPQHFGDGTRLSIL.

CDR3 amino acids: CASSWPVTQETQYF. The DNA of the CDR3 is TGTGCCAGCAGCTGGCCCGTAACGCAAGAGACCCAGTACTTC. This sequence joins TRBV7-2 and TRBJ2-5; unclear D gene. The CDR3 totals 14 residues. The ends were cut back, 4 bases at V and 2 bases at J, with 11 bases in the middle. CDR1 and CDR2 (germline): SGHTA, FQGNSA.

The J gene is TRBJ1-2, the V gene TRBV28, with unresolved D. Trimming removed 5 bases from V and 4 bases from J, with 8 bases in between. The CDR3 totals 12 residues. Germline V gives CDR1 MDHEN, CDR2 SYDVKM. The CDR3 sequence is CASSQKAYGYTF. The CDR3 coding sequence is TGTGCCAGCAGTCAAAAGGCCTATGGCTACACCTTC.

This clonotype has ten or more counts. This chain connects TRBV2 to TRBJ2-3, with 7 bases identical to TRBD2. V was pared by 6 bases and J by 3 bases, with 6 bases of the junction left unmatched. The CDR3 contains 14 residues. CDR1 is SNHLY, CDR2 FYNNEI, per germline. The CDR3 DNA reads TGTGCCAGCAGGCGGGAGATAGGTACAGATACGCAGTATTTT. It translates to CASRREIGTDTQYF.

The sample holds a few counts of this clonotype. The rearrangement uses TRBV18 and TRBJ1-2; 9 bases match TRBD1. Trimming removed 0 bases from V and 6 bases from J; junction bases left unmatched: 5. The germline gives CDR1 KGHSH, CDR2 LQKENI. The CDR3 has 15 amino acids. In DNA, the CDR3 is TGTGCCAGCTCACCACCGGGACAGGGAAAGAATGGCTACACCTTC. It codes for CASSPPGQGKNGYTF.

This clonotype has a count of ten or more. J is TRBJ1-1 and V is TRBV24-1; D is ambiguous. Trimming took 5 bases from V and 1 from J, leaving 7 bases between them. From germline, CDR1 is KGHDR and CDR2 SFDVKD. This CDR3 spans 13 amino acids. The chain's CDR3 is CATSAQTNTEAFF. The CDR3 DNA reads as TGTGCCACCAGTGCCCAGACGAACACTGAAGCTTTCTTT.

There are a few counts of this clonotype. V usage is TRBV27 and J usage is TRBJ2-7, with D perhaps matching TRBD1 (6 bases). The CDR3 contains 13 residues. V was shortened by 4 bases and J by 2 bases, with 9 bases between the two germline ends. CDR1 is MNHEY and CDR2 is SMNVEV in the germline V gene (reference sequence). The CDR3 coding sequence is TGTGCCAGCAGTTCGGACAGCCCCTACGAGCAGTACTTC. Protein product: CASSSDSPYEQYF.

This chain links TRBV2 with TRBJ1-5; D remains ambiguous. Deletions cut 3 bases from V and 1 base from J, with 7 bases between. This CDR3 is built from 14 residues. Germline loops: CDR1 SNHLY, CDR2 FYNNEI. This CDR3 is CASSEAVSNQPQHF. DNA of the CDR3: TGTGCCAGCAGTGAGGCGGTGAGCAATCAGCCCCAGCATTTT. Together with reference TRBV2 and TRBJ1-5, the CDR3 gives the full variable domain: EPEVTQTPSHQVTQMGQEVILRCVPISNHLYFYWYRQILGQKVEFLVSFYNNEISEKSEIFDDQFSVERPDGSNFTLKIRSTKLEDSAMYFCASSEAVSNQPQHFGDGTRLSIL.

This clonotype was detected many times. In DNA form, the CDR3 reads TGCGCCAGCAGCTTGGCGATCGGACAGGGTGCCTCACCCCTCCACTTT. This gives the protein CASSLAIGQGASPLHF. This sequence joins TRBV5-1 and TRBJ1-6, with 8 bases fitting TRBD1. CDR3 length: 16 amino acids. V shed 0 bases, J shed 10 bases, and the junction held 9 bases outside the gene matches. Germline-derived CDR1 and CDR2 are SGHRS and YFSETQ. Complete variable domain (other parts from reference TRBV5-1 and TRBJ1-6): KAGVTQTPRYLIKTRGQQVTLSCSPISGHRSVSWYQQTPGQGLQFLFEYFSETQRNKGNFPGRFSGRQFSNSRSEMNVSTLELGDSALYLCASSLAIGQGASPLHFGNGTRLTVT.

The rearrangement uses TRBV19 and TRBJ2-3; 8 positions agree with TRBD2. V was clipped by 5 bases and J by 4 bases; unmatched bases: 8. In germline, CDR1 is LNHDA, CDR2 SQIVND (reference sequence). The CDR3 extends over 15 amino acids. CDR3 in amino acids: CASSFGLAGSDTQYF. In DNA form, the CDR3 reads TGTGCCAGTAGTTTCGGACTAGCCGGCTCAGATACGCAGTATTTT.

This clonotype came up many times. The rearrangement joins TRBV20-1 to TRBJ2-7, with TRBD2 matching 11 bases. V trimming: 0 bases; J trimming: 2 bases; junction bases outside the gene matches: 3. In germline, CDR1 is DFQATT, CDR2 SNEGSKA (reference sequence). CDR3 length equals 15 residues. CDR3: CSARDTSGRPYEQYF. The CDR3 region has the DNA TGCAGTGCTAGAGATACTAGCGGGAGACCCTACGAGCAGTACTTC.

The sample holds a few counts of this clonotype. CDR3 nucleotides: TGTGCCAGCAGCCCTTCAGGGCCTCGTGGCTACACCTTC. Translating gives CASSPSGPRGYTF. This chain links TRBV7-9 with TRBJ1-2, with D tentatively TRBD1 (5 bases). The germline V gene encodes CDR1 SEHNR and CDR2 FQNEAQ (reference sequence). The CDR3 is made up of 13 amino acids. Between the trimmed V and J ends, which lost 5 bases and 7 bases, there was a span of 14 bases. The full variable domain, rest sourced from reference TRBV7-9 and TRBJ1-2, is DTGVSQNPRHKITKRGQNVTFRCDPISEHNRLYWYRQTLGQGPEFLTYFQNEAQLEKSRLLSDRFSAERPKGSFSTLEIQRTEQGDSAMYLCASSPSGPRGYTFGSGTRLTVV.

The sample holds one count of this clonotype. The V and J genes are TRBV20-1 and TRBJ2-7; 8 bases align to TRBD2. CDR1 and CDR2 (germline): DFQATT, SNEGSKA (reference sequence). J gave up 2 bases and V 3 bases, and 18 bases lay outside the gene matches. The CDR3 extends over 18 amino acids. The CDR3 protein is CSARSFITSGRGTYEQYF. The CDR3 DNA is TGCAGTGCTAGGAGTTTTATTACTAGCGGCCGGGGGACCTACGAGCAGTACTTC.

Ten or more counts support this clonotype. The genes are TRBV24-1 and TRBJ2-1, with TRBD2 matching over 8 bases. V was clipped by 0 bases and J by 10 bases; unmatched bases: 7. The CDR3 runs to 15 residues. Germline CDR1 is KGHDR and CDR2 is SFDVKD. This CDR3 is CATSDLAGSGGEQFF. As DNA, the CDR3 is TGTGCCACCAGTGATTTGGCAGGGTCGGGGGGGGAGCAGTTCTTC.

The chain links TRBV30 to TRBJ2-2, with a weak D call TRBD2 (9 bases). This CDR3 is 20 amino acids long. The germline V gene has CDR1 GTSNPN and CDR2 SVGIG (reference sequence). With 1 base removed from V and 10 bases from J, the gap between germline ends came to 34 bases. The CDR3 DNA is TGTGCCTGGAGTGCATCACCACCCAGGGGGCTAGCGGGACTTTGGGTGGAGCTGTTTTTT. Encoded protein: CAWSASPPRGLAGLWVELFF.

In its sample, this clonotype was seen many times. The genes are TRBV6-1 and TRBJ1-2; D is ambiguous. Germline CDR1 is MNHNS and CDR2 is SASEGT. The V end lost 3 bases, the J end lost 6 bases, and 8 bases lay between the germline ends. The CDR3 spans 12 residues. CDR3: CASSDRVHGYTF. In nucleotides, the CDR3 is TGTGCCAGCAGTGACCGGGTCCATGGCTACACCTTC.

This clonotype was seen at least ten times. The chain is built from TRBV24-1 and TRBJ2-1, with D perhaps TRBD1 (6 bases). Trimming pared 6 bases from V and 7 bases from J, leaving 6 bases between. Germline CDR1 is KGHDR and CDR2 is SFDVKD. This CDR3 spans 11 amino acids. For the CDR3, the DNA is TGTGCCACCAGTAGGGGGAATGAGCAGTTCTTC. As protein: CATSRGNEQFF.